Below, 13 T cell receptor beta chains from the same sample are listed, as sequenced in a study of T-cell reconstitution after alpha-beta-depleted transplantation in children. Preparation of the TCRbeta library involved a method that used unique molecular identifiers. TCRdb re-called the PCR reads through MiXCR, storing one row per CDR3 protein. The sample gives 260,000 or so distinct CDR3 sequences, around 13% of which show up once; over 2% is in the top ten. The specimen comprised PBMCs from the stem cell graft donor, sampled from the stem cell graft. The receptors stem from a human donor who donated a stem cell graft to a child with acute lymphoblastic leukemia.

This clonotype was counted many times. The chain employs TRBV12-3 or TRBV12-4 and TRBJ2-1, with 7 bases lining up with TRBD2. There are 15 residues in the CDR3. Trimming at V came to 3 bases and at J to 9 bases, leaving 11 bases not matched to a gene. CDR3 region: CASSFSLAATGEQFF. As DNA, the CDR3 is TGTGCCAGCAGTTTTTCCCTAGCGGCAACGGGTGAGCAGTTCTTC.

This clonotype was picked up many times. The junction and the germline gene differ at one end; a read error may be behind it. The V gene is TRBV4-2, the J gene TRBJ2-2; 10 nucleotides line up with TRBD2. The germline V gene has CDR1 LGHNA and CDR2 YNFKEQ. CDR3 length: 19 residues. The CDR3 reads CASSRGHGAGGPKTGELFF. The CDR3, as DNA: TGTGCCAGCAGCCGCGGCCATGGAGCGGGAGGGCCGAAAACCGGGGAGCTGTTTTTT.

This clonotype was observed many times. The chain is built from TRBV10-3 and TRBJ2-1; D might be TRBD1 (5 bases). The CDR3 consists of 14 residues. The V end lost 2 bases, the J end lost 4 bases, and 9 bases lay between the germline ends. Germline CDR1 is ENHRY and CDR2 is SYGVKD. The CDR3 nucleotides are TGTGCCATCAGTGAGACCCAGGGATACAATGAGCAGTTCTTC. This codes for CAISETQGYNEQFF.

This clonotype was observed many times. The genes are TRBV27 and TRBJ1-2; TRBD1 matches at 8 bases. Germline V gene data show CDR1 as MNHEY and CDR2 as SMNVEV (reference sequence). The length of the CDR3 is 16 residues. With 9 bases clipped from V and 2 bases from J, the junction kept 14 bases outside the gene matches. The CDR3 here is CARTWPGTGENYGYTF. The CDR3 DNA reads as TGTGCCAGGACGTGGCCCGGGACAGGTGAAAACTATGGCTACACCTTC.

CDR3 protein: CAWSGSSYNEQFF. For the CDR3, the DNA is TGTGCCTGGTCAGGAAGCTCCTACAATGAGCAGTTCTTC. V usage is TRBV30 and J usage is TRBJ2-1; D not certain. This CDR3 has 13 residues. The germline gives CDR1 GTSNPN, CDR2 SVGIG (reference sequence). The germline V and J ends were trimmed by 5 bases and 0 bases, with 8 bases remaining between them.

This clonotype appeared many times. The V gene is TRBV6-1, the J gene TRBJ2-7, with D possibly called TRBD1 or TRBD2 (5 bases each). Between the trimmed V and J ends, which lost 5 bases and 0 bases, there was a span of 17 bases. Germline lookup yields CDR1 MNHNS and CDR2 SASEGT. This CDR3 spans 16 amino acids. CDR3 nucleotide sequence: TGTGCCAGCAGTCCTCACCCCGCAGGGAGCTCCTACGAGCAGTACTTC. It encodes CASSPHPAGSSYEQYF.

V and J are TRBV6-5 and TRBJ2-7; possible D gene TRBD1, 6 bases. V lost 6 bases to trimming and J lost 2 bases, with 14 bases between them. This CDR3 comprises 14 residues. Per the germline V gene, CDR1 is MNHEY and CDR2 is SVGAGI. The CDR3 DNA sequence: TGTGCCAGCAGCAGGGGACCCCAAACCTACGAGCAGTACTTC. Protein: CASSRGPQTYEQYF.

This clonotype was detected a few times. The V call is TRBV5-1, the J call TRBJ2-7; tentatively, D is TRBD2 (5 bases). V gave up 4 bases and J gave up 0 bases, with 14 bases separating them. CDR3 length: 15 residues. Looked up from germline, CDR1 is SGHRS and CDR2 is YFSETQ. DNA of the CDR3: TGCGCCAGCAGCACCGGACTCCCCGGCTCCTACGAGCAGTACTTC. Translation gives CASSTGLPGSYEQYF.

This clonotype was detected ten times or more. The chain has TRBV18 and TRBJ1-5; no firm D call. Germline V gives CDR1 KGHSH, CDR2 LQKENI. This CDR3 contains 13 residues. The V end lost 3 bases, the J end lost 8 bases, and 11 bases lay between the germline ends. Here the CDR3 DNA reads TGTGCCAGCTCACCGGACCTCGACGAGCCCCAGCATTTT. Amino acids: CASSPDLDEPQHF.

This clonotype has a handful of counts. The rearrangement links TRBV20-1 to TRBJ2-7; 7 positions agree with TRBD2. CDR3 length: 13 amino acids. The germline CDR1 and CDR2 sequences are DFQATT and SNEGSKA (reference sequence). Losses at the gene ends were 3 bases for V and 4 bases for J; bases not matched to a gene: 6. The CDR3 reads CSASGGSEYEQYF. As DNA, the CDR3 is TGCAGTGCTAGCGGGGGGTCTGAGTACGAGCAGTACTTC.

V is TRBV4-1 and J is TRBJ2-3; TRBD2 is a possible D gene (6 bases). Germline CDR1 reads MGHRA; CDR2 reads YSYEKL. The V end was cut by 4 bases, the J end by 2 bases, with 13 bases between. This CDR3 region has 15 residues. The CDR3 nucleotides are TGCGCCAGCAGCCGGTCAGCGGGCACCACAGATACGCAGTATTTT. This translates into CASSRSAGTTDTQYF.

The sample holds many counts of this clonotype. J is TRBJ1-1 and V is TRBV13; D ambiguous. The germline V gene has CDR1 PRHDT and CDR2 FYEKMQ (reference sequence). The V gene lost 2 bases and the J gene lost 1 base, with 5 bases spanning the gap. The CDR3 runs to 13 residues. CDR3 DNA: TGTGCCAGCAGCTTAAGCACGAACACTGAAGCTTTCTTT. It specifies CASSLSTNTEAFF. Based on the CDR3 plus reference TRBV13 and TRBJ1-1, the full variable domain is AAGVIQSPRHLIKEKRETATLKCYPIPRHDTVYWYQQGPGQDPQFLISFYEKMQSDKGSIPDRFSAQQFSDYHSELNMSSLELGDSALYFCASSLSTNTEAFFGQGTRLTVV.

This rearrangement joins TRBV6-2 or TRBV6-3 to TRBJ2-1, with a tentative D call TRBD1 (5 bases). From germline, CDR1 is MNHEY and CDR2 SVGEGT. The CDR3 is made up of 14 amino acids. Trimming shortened V by 8 bases and J by 8 bases, and 19 bases separated the two germline ends. The CDR3 here is CASSEGALRYEQFF. In nucleotides, the CDR3 is TGTGCCAGCTCTGAAGGGGCCCTCCGATATGAGCAGTTCTTC.